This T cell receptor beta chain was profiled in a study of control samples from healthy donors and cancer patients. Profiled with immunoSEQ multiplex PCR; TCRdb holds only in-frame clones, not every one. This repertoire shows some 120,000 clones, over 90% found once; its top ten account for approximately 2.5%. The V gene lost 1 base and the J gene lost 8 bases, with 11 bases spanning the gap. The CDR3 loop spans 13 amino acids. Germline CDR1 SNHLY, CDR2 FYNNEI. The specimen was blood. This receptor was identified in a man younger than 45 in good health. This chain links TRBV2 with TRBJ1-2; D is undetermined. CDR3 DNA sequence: TGTGCCAGCAGTGAAGAAACAGTAAAGGGCTACACCTTC. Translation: CASSEETVKGYTF.